The T cell receptor beta chain described here comes from a study of neoadjuvant nivolumab and ipilimumab in lung cancer. TCRdb keeps only in-frame clones here, not all; method: immunoSEQ multiplex PCR. This table has tens of thousands of clones, about 89% appearing once. This clone is a singleton in its sample. Its antigen remains unknown. General study results and limits: Blood richness before therapy tracked richness in tumors resected after neoadjuvant therapy.

The receptor comes from an adult with non-small cell lung cancer. Some clones in this sample may be carry-over from other donors' samples. The sample consisted of blood, taken before neoadjuvant nivolumab, alone or with ipilimumab.

The CDR3 DNA follows: TGTGCCAGCAGTTATGCGGGGGAGCAGTTCTTC. Translation gives CASSYAGEQFF. The rearrangement joins TRBV6-5 to TRBJ2-1, with D maybe TRBD2 (6 bases). This CDR3 contains 11 residues. Between the trimmed V and J ends, which lost 3 bases and 10 bases, there was a span of 7 bases. CDR1 MNHEY and CDR2 SVGAGI come from the germline V gene.